Listed below are T cell receptor beta chains from one sample, sequenced in a study of glioma-infiltrating T cells after dendritic cell vaccination. Profiling relied on immunoSEQ multiplex PCR, and the TCRdb table lists in-frame clones only, not all of them. The sample has some 100,000 clones; more than 75% are singletons. The sequencing used blood, collected before dendritic cell vaccination. The receptors shown here come from a human donor with glioblastoma. The CDR3 runs from the conserved cysteine through the conserved F or W. The order of the fields is D gene, J gene, clone size, V gene, CDR3 length, CDR3 DNA, CDR3 protein. The D gene is left open where the match is weak. The size of a clone is reported for some rows only, either as once, few or many, or as a class for expanded clones.

D gene: -
J gene: TRBJ1-2
clone size: -
V gene: TRBV18
CDR3 length: 13
CDR3 DNA: TGTGCCGCTTCGGACAGCACTAACTATGGCTACACCTTC
CDR3 protein: CAASDSTNYGYTF

D gene: TRBD1
J gene: TRBJ1-1
clone size: -
V gene: TRBV7-8
CDR3 length: 15
CDR3 DNA: TGTGCCAGCAGTCCCCGGGACAGGGGGCCTTCTGAAGCTTTCTTT
CDR3 protein: CASSPRDRGPSEAFF

D gene: TRBD1
J gene: TRBJ2-2
clone size: few
V gene: TRBV5-1
CDR3 length: 15
CDR3 DNA: TGCGCCAGCAGCGTGGACAGGGTCGACACCGGGGAGCTGTTTTTT
CDR3 protein: CASSVDRVDTGELFF

D gene: TRBD1
J gene: TRBJ2-3
clone size: -
V gene: TRBV2
CDR3 length: 15
CDR3 DNA: TGTGCCAGCAGTCTGGACAGGGGACGCACAGATACGCAGTATTTT
CDR3 protein: CASSLDRGRTDTQYF

D gene: -
J gene: TRBJ1-5
clone size: -
V gene: TRBV6-5
CDR3 length: 12
CDR3 DNA: TGTGCCAGCAGCTCTACCAGGGGGCCCCAGCATTTT
CDR3 protein: CASSSTRGPQHF

D gene: -
J gene: TRBJ1-4
clone size: -
V gene: TRBV5-1
CDR3 length: 16
CDR3 DNA: TGCGCCAGCAGCTCCACCGGGGGGACAACTAATGAAAAACTGTTTTTT
CDR3 protein: CASSSTGGTTNEKLFF

D gene: -
J gene: TRBJ2-7
clone size: -
V gene: TRBV6-1
CDR3 length: 12
CDR3 DNA: TGTGCCAGCAGTGAACGACACACCTTGCAGTACTTC
CDR3 protein: CASSERHTLQYF

D gene: TRBD1
J gene: TRBJ1-3
clone size: once
V gene: TRBV13
CDR3 length: 15
CDR3 DNA: TGTGCCAGCAGCCTACAGGGGAATTCTGGAAACACCATATATTTT
CDR3 protein: CASSLQGNSGNTIYF

D gene: -
J gene: TRBJ1-5
clone size: -
V gene: TRBV4-1
CDR3 length: 11
CDR3 DNA: TGCGCCAGCAGCCAAGAGGCCAAGAAGCATTTT
CDR3 protein: CASSQEAKKHF

D gene: -
J gene: TRBJ2-5
clone size: -
V gene: TRBV15
CDR3 length: 14
CDR3 DNA: TGTGCCACCAGCAGAGGAGGAGCTAAAGAGACCCAGTACTTC
CDR3 protein: CATSRGGAKETQYF

D gene: -
J gene: TRBJ1-1
clone size: -
V gene: TRBV7-7
CDR3 length: 13
CDR3 DNA: TGTGCCAGCAGCGCTGAGAGAAACACTGAAGCTTTCTTT
CDR3 protein: CASSAERNTEAFF

D gene: -
J gene: TRBJ2-7
clone size: -
V gene: TRBV7-2
CDR3 length: 15
CDR3 DNA: TGTGCCAGCAGCTTTTCTGGTCAGGCATCCTACGAGCAGTACTTC
CDR3 protein: CASSFSGQASYEQYF

D gene: -
J gene: TRBJ2-2
clone size: -
V gene: TRBV18
CDR3 length: 16
CDR3 DNA: TGTGCCAGCTCAAGCACCGGGACACCAAACACCGGGGAGCTGTTTTTT
CDR3 protein: CASSSTGTPNTGELFF

D gene: TRBD1
J gene: TRBJ2-5
clone size: -
V gene: TRBV29-1
CDR3 length: 14
CDR3 DNA: TGCAGCCCACAAGACAGGGGGCGGGGGGAGACCCAGTACTTC
CDR3 protein: CSPQDRGRGETQYF

D gene: -
J gene: TRBJ1-1
clone size: few
V gene: TRBV2
CDR3 length: 14
CDR3 DNA: TGTGCCAGCAGACGGTCCGTTATGAACACTGAAGCTTTCTTT
CDR3 protein: CASRRSVMNTEAFF

D gene: -
J gene: TRBJ1-5
clone size: once
V gene: TRBV5-1
CDR3 length: 17
CDR3 DNA: TGCGCCAGCACTCCCGTGAGGGGGACATCGAGCAATCAGCCCCAGCATTTT
CDR3 protein: CASTPVRGTSSNQPQHF

D gene: -
J gene: TRBJ2-3
clone size: -
V gene: TRBV7-2
CDR3 length: 13
CDR3 DNA: TGTGCCAGCAGCTTGAGTCTAGAAGAAACGCAGTATTTT
CDR3 protein: CASSLSLEETQYF

D gene: TRBD2
J gene: TRBJ2-5
clone size: -
V gene: TRBV10-3
CDR3 length: 14
CDR3 DNA: TGTGCCATCAACGCGGGACTAGCCAAAGAGACCCAGTACTTC
CDR3 protein: CAINAGLAKETQYF

D gene: TRBD2
J gene: TRBJ2-1
clone size: -
V gene: TRBV9
CDR3 length: 16
CDR3 DNA: TGTGCCAGCAGCGTAGGCCTAGCGGGGTATTACAATGAGCAGTTCTTC
CDR3 protein: CASSVGLAGYYNEQFF

D gene: -
J gene: TRBJ2-2
clone size: many
V gene: TRBV6-6
CDR3 length: 15
CDR3 DNA: TGTGCCAGCAGTTACAGGGGCTTCCTTGACGGGGAGCTGTTTTTT
CDR3 protein: CASSYRGFLDGELFF

D gene: TRBD2
J gene: TRBJ2-7
clone size: -
V gene: TRBV10-3
CDR3 length: 16
CDR3 DNA: TGTGCCACAGGGGATCCCACAGGACTAGCACCCTACGAGCAGTACTTC
CDR3 protein: CATGDPTGLAPYEQYF

D gene: -
J gene: TRBJ1-2
clone size: -
V gene: TRBV11-2
CDR3 length: 15
CDR3 DNA: TGTGCCAGCAGCTTAGATAACATTACCCCCAATGGCTACACCTTC
CDR3 protein: CASSLDNITPNGYTF

D gene: TRBD2
J gene: TRBJ2-3
clone size: -
V gene: TRBV4-1
CDR3 length: 17
CDR3 DNA: TGCGCCAGCAGCCTCCGGACTAGCGGGGGGATCACAGATACGCAGTATTTT
CDR3 protein: CASSLRTSGGITDTQYF

D gene: -
J gene: TRBJ2-7
clone size: once
V gene: TRBV10-2
CDR3 length: 11
CDR3 DNA: TGCGCCAGCAGAACGGGCTACGAGCAGTACTTC
CDR3 protein: CASRTGYEQYF

D gene: TRBD1
J gene: TRBJ2-3
clone size: -
V gene: TRBV5-5
CDR3 length: 15
CDR3 DNA: TGTGCCAGCAGCTACGGGGACAGGGGCACAGATACGCAGTATTTT
CDR3 protein: CASSYGDRGTDTQYF

D gene: TRBD2
J gene: TRBJ2-3
clone size: -
V gene: TRBV5-1
CDR3 length: 17
CDR3 DNA: TGCGCCAGCAGCTTGGGACTAGCGGGAGGGATCGGAGATACGCAGTATTTT
CDR3 protein: CASSLGLAGGIGDTQYF

D gene: -
J gene: TRBJ1-2
clone size: -
V gene: TRBV6-1
CDR3 length: 14
CDR3 DNA: TGTGCCAGCAGCCCCGGGGCAGGGGATAATGGCTACACCTTC
CDR3 protein: CASSPGAGDNGYTF

D gene: TRBD2
J gene: TRBJ2-1
clone size: -
V gene: TRBV15
CDR3 length: 18
CDR3 DNA: TGTGCCACCAGCAGAGAGAGTAGCGGGGACCCCTCCTACAATGAGCAGTTCTTC
CDR3 protein: CATSRESSGDPSYNEQFF

D gene: TRBD1
J gene: TRBJ2-2
clone size: -
V gene: TRBV5-1
CDR3 length: 17
CDR3 DNA: TGCGCCAGCAGCCAGATAGAGACAGGGGCGCGGACCGGGGAGCTGTTTTTT
CDR3 protein: CASSQIETGARTGELFF

D gene: TRBD2
J gene: TRBJ2-2
clone size: -
V gene: TRBV2
CDR3 length: 16
CDR3 DNA: TGTGCCAGCAGAACCGGACTAGCGGGAGTAATCGGGGAGCTGTTTTTT
CDR3 protein: CASRTGLAGVIGELFF

D gene: -
J gene: TRBJ2-7
clone size: -
V gene: TRBV15
CDR3 length: 14
CDR3 DNA: TGTGCCACCAGCAGAGAGACAGGACCCTACGAGCAGTACTTC
CDR3 protein: CATSRETGPYEQYF

D gene: -
J gene: TRBJ2-2
clone size: -
V gene: TRBV12-5
CDR3 length: 14
CDR3 DNA: TGTGCTAGTGGTTTGGTAGGCGGATCCGGGGAGCTGTTTTTT
CDR3 protein: CASGLVGGSGELFF

D gene: -
J gene: TRBJ1-4
clone size: -
V gene: TRBV2
CDR3 length: 19
CDR3 DNA: TGTGCCAGCAGTCAGAGGAGAGGAGATACGCCTGCAACTAATGAAAAACTGTTTTTT
CDR3 protein: CASSQRRGDTPATNEKLFF

D gene: -
J gene: TRBJ2-7
clone size: few
V gene: TRBV2
CDR3 length: 13
CDR3 DNA: TGTGCCAGCAGTGCCGACACCACCTACGAGCAGTACTTC
CDR3 protein: CASSADTTYEQYF

D gene: TRBD1
J gene: TRBJ1-5
clone size: -
V gene: TRBV15
CDR3 length: 15
CDR3 DNA: TGTGCCACCAGCAGGGGGGACAGGGGTGGGCAGCCCCAGCATTTT
CDR3 protein: CATSRGDRGGQPQHF

D gene: -
J gene: TRBJ2-3
clone size: -
V gene: TRBV5-6
CDR3 length: 12
CDR3 DNA: TGTGCCAGCAGCTTCATCACAGATACGCAGTATTTT
CDR3 protein: CASSFITDTQYF

D gene: -
J gene: TRBJ2-1
clone size: -
V gene: TRBV6-6
CDR3 length: 14
CDR3 DNA: TGTGCCAGCAGTTACCTTCAGGGTGGCAATGAGCAGTTCTTC
CDR3 protein: CASSYLQGGNEQFF

D gene: TRBD2
J gene: TRBJ2-5
clone size: -
V gene: TRBV2
CDR3 length: 14
CDR3 DNA: TGTGCCAGCAGTCGGAGACTAGCGGGTGAGACCCAGTACTTC
CDR3 protein: CASSRRLAGETQYF

D gene: -
J gene: TRBJ1-3
clone size: -
V gene: TRBV19
CDR3 length: 14
CDR3 DNA: TGTGCCAGTAGTATCCTGGCCTCTGGAAACACCATATATTTT
CDR3 protein: CASSILASGNTIYF

D gene: -
J gene: TRBJ2-4
clone size: once
V gene: TRBV30
CDR3 length: 12
CDR3 DNA: TGTGCCTGGAGTGTACTGGAAAACATTCAGTACTTC
CDR3 protein: CAWSVLENIQYF

D gene: -
J gene: TRBJ2-7
clone size: once
V gene: TRBV21-1
CDR3 length: 16
CDR3 DNA: TGTGCCAGCAGACTGAACCCGGGACAGGCCACCTACGAGCAGTACTTC
CDR3 protein: CASRLNPGQATYEQYF

D gene: -
J gene: TRBJ2-4
clone size: -
V gene: TRBV5-8
CDR3 length: 12
CDR3 DNA: TGTGCCAGCAGTTCGGACAGAAACATTCAGTACTTC
CDR3 protein: CASSSDRNIQYF

D gene: -
J gene: TRBJ2-7
clone size: -
V gene: TRBV4-1
CDR3 length: 14
CDR3 DNA: TGCGCCAGCAGCCAAGACGGGGGGCCCTACGAGCAGTACTTC
CDR3 protein: CASSQDGGPYEQYF

D gene: -
J gene: TRBJ1-6
clone size: -
V gene: TRBV6-1
CDR3 length: 16
CDR3 DNA: TGTGCCAGCAGTGAGGGGCGGAGATCCTATAATTCACCCCTCCACTTT
CDR3 protein: CASSEGRRSYNSPLHF

D gene: -
J gene: TRBJ1-3
clone size: once
V gene: TRBV23-1
CDR3 length: 16
CDR3 DNA: TGCGCCAGCAGTCAATCTTACAGGCTCTCTGGAAACACCATATATTTT
CDR3 protein: CASSQSYRLSGNTIYF

D gene: -
J gene: TRBJ2-4
clone size: once
V gene: TRBV25-1
CDR3 length: 13
CDR3 DNA: TGTGCCAGCAACTCCGGGAGAAAAAACATTCAGTACTTC
CDR3 protein: CASNSGRKNIQYF

D gene: -
J gene: TRBJ2-5
clone size: -
V gene: TRBV5-1
CDR3 length: 12
CDR3 DNA: TGCGCCAGCAGACAGGGTCAAGAGACCCAGTACTTC
CDR3 protein: CASRQGQETQYF

D gene: -
J gene: TRBJ1-2
clone size: -
V gene: TRBV29-1
CDR3 length: 13
CDR3 DNA: TGCAGCGTTGAAAAGGGGCGATACTATGGCTACACCTTC
CDR3 protein: CSVEKGRYYGYTF

D gene: -
J gene: TRBJ2-3
clone size: -
V gene: TRBV11-2
CDR3 length: 16
CDR3 DNA: TGTGCCAGCAGCCTCTCGGGCAGCGGGAGCACAGATACGCAGTATTTT
CDR3 protein: CASSLSGSGSTDTQYF

D gene: -
J gene: TRBJ2-1
clone size: -
V gene: TRBV4-3
CDR3 length: 15
CDR3 DNA: TGCGCCAGCAGCCAAGATGGCGGTGCCTACAATGAGCAGTTCTTC
CDR3 protein: CASSQDGGAYNEQFF

D gene: TRBD1
J gene: TRBJ2-5
clone size: -
V gene: TRBV7-2
CDR3 length: 16
CDR3 DNA: TGTGCCAGCAGCCCCACTAGACAGGGGATGAGGGAGACCCAGTACTTC
CDR3 protein: CASSPTRQGMRETQYF

D gene: -
J gene: TRBJ1-1
clone size: -
V gene: TRBV19
CDR3 length: 13
CDR3 DNA: TGTGCCAGTAGTAAGGAGGCGGACACTGAAGCTTTCTTT
CDR3 protein: CASSKEADTEAFF

D gene: -
J gene: TRBJ2-1
clone size: -
V gene: TRBV30
CDR3 length: 17
CDR3 DNA: TGTGCCTGGAGTGTTGGCGTTCGGGGTAGCGCCTGGGATGAGCAGTTCTTC
CDR3 protein: CAWSVGVRGSAWDEQFF

D gene: -
J gene: TRBJ1-1
clone size: -
V gene: TRBV5-1
CDR3 length: 13
CDR3 DNA: TGCGCCAGCGGGGCGACGGATAACACTGAAGCTTTCTTT
CDR3 protein: CASGATDNTEAFF

D gene: -
J gene: TRBJ1-1
clone size: -
V gene: TRBV5-1
CDR3 length: 14
CDR3 DNA: TGCGCCAGCACCTCGGACAGCATGAACACTGAAGCTTTCTTT
CDR3 protein: CASTSDSMNTEAFF